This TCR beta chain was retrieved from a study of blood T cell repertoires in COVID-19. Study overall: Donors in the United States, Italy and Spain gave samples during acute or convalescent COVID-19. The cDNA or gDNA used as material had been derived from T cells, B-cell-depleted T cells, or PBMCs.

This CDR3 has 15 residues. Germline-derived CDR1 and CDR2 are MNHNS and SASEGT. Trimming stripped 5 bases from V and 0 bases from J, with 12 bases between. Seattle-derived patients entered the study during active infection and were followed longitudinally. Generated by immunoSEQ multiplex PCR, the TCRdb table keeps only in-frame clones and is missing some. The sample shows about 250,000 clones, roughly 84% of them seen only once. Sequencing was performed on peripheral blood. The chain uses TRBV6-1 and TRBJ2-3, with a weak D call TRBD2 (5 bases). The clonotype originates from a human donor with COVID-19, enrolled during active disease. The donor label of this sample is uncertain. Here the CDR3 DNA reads TGTGCCAGCAGTTTGACCGGGATTAGCACAGATACGCAGTATTTT. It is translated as CASSLTGISTDTQYF.